These 9 T cell receptor beta chains were sequenced from one sample in a study of blood T cell repertoires in COVID-19. TCRdb's table, derived via immunoSEQ multiplex PCR, lists solely in-frame clones and lacks some. The data show around 270,000 clones, roughly 84% seen once. Material: peripheral blood. These receptors all stem from a woman in her thirties or forties who had recovered from COVID-19.

This clone showed up just once. CDR3 sequence reads: CASSQEWPHGNQPQHF. The CDR3 region has the DNA TGCGCCAGCAGCCAAGAATGGCCCCACGGCAATCAGCCCCAGCATTTT. The chain carries TRBV4-1 and TRBJ1-5; D remains ambiguous. Between the trimmed V and J ends, which lost 0 bases and 2 bases, there was a span of 11 bases. Per the germline V gene, CDR1 is MGHRA and CDR2 is YSYEKL. CDR3 size: 16 residues.

This chain links TRBV5-6 with TRBJ1-2; TRBD1 matches at 12 bases. The CDR3 spans 17 residues. V lost 2 bases to trimming and J lost 4 bases; unmatched junction nucleotides: 9. Germline assignment: CDR1 SGHDT and CDR2 YYEEEE. As DNA, the CDR3 is TGTGCCAGCAGCTTTCGGGACAGGGGGCTGGTAAGCTATGGCTACACCTTC. Translated: CASSFRDRGLVSYGYTF.

The chain couples TRBV7-8 to TRBJ1-4; 8 bases map to TRBD1. The CDR3 has 15 amino acids. Per the germline V gene, CDR1 is SGHVS and CDR2 is FQNEAQ. The J segment lost 7 bases and the V segment lost 2 bases, leaving 6 bases of the junction unmatched. The CDR3 bases are TGTGCCAGCAGCTTATGGACAGGGAGAGGTGAAAAACTGTTTTTT. This gives the protein CASSLWTGRGEKLFF.

Remarks on this clone: Other DNA variants within this sample encode the same CDR3. The chain uses TRBV12-3 or TRBV12-4 and TRBJ2-3, with D unresolved. This CDR3 is 12 amino acids long. Trimming shortened V by 5 bases and J by 0 bases, and 3 bases separated the two germline ends. The CDR3 DNA is TGTGCCAGCAGTCTAAGCACAGATACGCAGTATTTT. Translated, it gives CASSLSTDTQYF.

The CDR3 sequence is CASSRKGGAHTDRTYEQYF. The CDR3 DNA follows: TGTGCCAGCTCACGAAAAGGGGGGGCCCACACCGACCGAACCTACGAGCAGTACTTC. The chain uses TRBV18 and TRBJ2-7, with a weak D call TRBD2 (7 bases). Germline V lookup: CDR1 KGHSH, CDR2 LQKENI. The CDR3 spans 19 residues. V lost 4 bases, J lost 2 bases, and 27 bases lay in between.

The gene calls are TRBV11-3 and TRBJ1-6; D gene ambiguous. The V end lost 8 bases, the J end lost 3 bases, and 5 bases lay between the germline ends. The CDR3 runs 12 residues. The germline CDR1 and CDR2 sequences are SGHNT and YENEEA. In DNA form, the CDR3 reads TGTGCCAGCCAGTACTATAATTCACCCCTCCACTTT. Amino acids: CASQYYNSPLHF.

This clone was found many times. V usage is TRBV11-2 and J usage is TRBJ1-2, with 9 bases lining up with TRBD1. This CDR3 spans 16 amino acids. V shed 4 bases and J 7 bases; nucleotides not matched to a gene: 13. Germline V gene lookup returns CDR1 SGHAT and CDR2 FQNNGV. CDR3 in DNA: TGTGCCAGCAGCTCGGACAGGGGTTTGGTAGGGTCTGGCTACACCTTC. Its translation is CASSSDRGLVGSGYTF.

As for this clone: Other DNA sequences within the sample encode an identical CDR3. This chain connects TRBV24-1 to TRBJ2-5, with D possibly matching TRBD2 (6 bases). Trimming stripped 5 bases from V and 4 bases from J, with 7 bases between. CDR1 KGHDR and CDR2 SFDVKD come from the germline V gene. This CDR3 comprises 12 residues. CDR3 loop: CATSAGGETQYF. Written as DNA, the CDR3 is TGTGCCACCAGTGCCGGGGGAGAGACCCAGTACTTC.

CDR3 DNA sequence: TGTGCCAGCAGTTTATCGATTGGACAGGGGAATGGCTACACCTTC. Its protein product is CASSLSIGQGNGYTF. V gene TRBV27 combines with J gene TRBJ1-2; 9 positions agree with TRBD1. The junction had 5 bases not matched to a gene; V was cut back by 0 bases and J by 6 bases. Germline V gives CDR1 MNHEY, CDR2 SMNVEV (reference sequence). The CDR3 length is 15 residues.